The 5 T cell receptor beta chains below were found in one sample sequenced in a study of blood T cell repertoires in COVID-19. Sequencing used immunoSEQ multiplex PCR; TCRdb keeps in-frame clones, though not all of them. The sample has about 530,000 clones, 70% to 90% seen once. The sequenced sample was peripheral blood. The receptors here all came from a woman in her fifties or sixties with COVID-19, enrolled during active disease.

This chain uses TRBV27 with TRBJ1-1; 7 bases fit TRBD1. With 2 bases clipped from V and 0 bases from J, the junction kept 9 bases outside the gene matches. The CDR3 length is 17 residues. Germline CDR1 is MNHEY and CDR2 is SMNVEV (reference sequence). This chain's CDR3 is CASSLNRGFVMNTEAFF. The CDR3, as DNA: TGTGCCAGCAGTTTAAACAGGGGTTTTGTGATGAACACTGAAGCTTTCTTT.

The chain carries TRBV5-5 and TRBJ1-1, with 9 bases aligning to TRBD1. Germline CDR1 and CDR2: SGHKS and YYEKEE (reference sequence). This CDR3 has 14 amino acids. With V trimmed by 4 bases and J by 5 bases, 6 bases remained unmatched. The CDR3 bases are TGTGCCAGCAGCGGTACAGGGGGCAGGACTGAAGCTTTCTTT. It translates to CASSGTGGRTEAFF.

The rearrangement links TRBV5-6 to TRBJ2-3; 10 bases are shared with TRBD1. V was pared by 4 bases and J by 6 bases, with 20 bases of the junction left unmatched. CDR1 SGHDT and CDR2 YYEEEE come from the germline V gene. The CDR3 loop spans 19 amino acids. The CDR3 region has the DNA TGTGCCAGCAGCCGCCCCCGGGGGGGGACAGGGGTTCTCCGGGATACGCAGTATTTT. Translated: CASSRPRGGTGVLRDTQYF.

The gene calls are TRBV13 and TRBJ2-1; TRBD2 matches at 14 bases. The CDR3 length is 16 residues. V was clipped by 5 bases and J by 3 bases; unmatched bases: 3. Germline V lookup: CDR1 PRHDT, CDR2 FYEKMQ (reference sequence). The CDR3 region is CASSRGLAGGYNEQFF. DNA of the CDR3: TGTGCCAGCAGCCGCGGACTAGCGGGGGGCTACAATGAGCAGTTCTTC.

This sequence joins TRBV10-2 and TRBJ2-3; possible D gene TRBD2, 6 bases. Germline V gene lookup returns CDR1 WSHSY and CDR2 SAAADI. This CDR3 comprises 16 residues. V gave up 0 bases and J gave up 1 base, with 11 bases separating them. This CDR3 is CASSESGWGGTDTQYF. The CDR3 coding sequence is TGCGCCAGCAGTGAGTCGGGGTGGGGGGGCACAGATACGCAGTATTTT.